This paragraph covers one T cell receptor (beta chain) sequence. The data were produced by immunoSEQ multiplex PCR, yet TCRdb's version contains in-frame clones alone and is incomplete. The sample contains roughly 280,000 clones, around 83% of which appear only once. This entry comes from a study of blood T cell repertoires in COVID-19. J gave up 3 bases and V 5 bases, and 6 bases lay outside the gene matches. Germline CDR1 is MNHEY and CDR2 is SMNVEV (reference sequence). The CDR3 totals 15 residues. The sequence was obtained from a man between 18 and 29 years old with active or convalescent COVID-19. The V and J genes are TRBV27 and TRBJ2-7, with 11 bases lining up with TRBD2. What was sequenced was peripheral blood. The CDR3 sequence is CASSAGTSGLYEQYF. The CDR3 DNA follows: TGTGCCAGCAGTGCCGGGACTAGCGGACTCTACGAGCAGTACTTC.